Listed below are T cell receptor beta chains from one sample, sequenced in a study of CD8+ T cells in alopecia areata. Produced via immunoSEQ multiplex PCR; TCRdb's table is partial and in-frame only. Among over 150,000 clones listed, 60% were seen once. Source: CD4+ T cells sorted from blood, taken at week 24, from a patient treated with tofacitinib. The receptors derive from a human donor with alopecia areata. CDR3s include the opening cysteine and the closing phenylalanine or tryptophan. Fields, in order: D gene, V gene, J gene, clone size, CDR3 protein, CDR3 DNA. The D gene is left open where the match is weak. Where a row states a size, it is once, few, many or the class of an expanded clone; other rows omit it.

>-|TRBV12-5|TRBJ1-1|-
CASGLVPGPGEAFF
TGTGCTAGTGGTTTGGTCCCGGGACCAGGTGAAGCTTTCTTT
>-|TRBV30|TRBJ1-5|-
CAWSLTGIPAQHF
TGTGCCTGGAGTCTAACAGGGATCCCGGCCCAGCATTTT
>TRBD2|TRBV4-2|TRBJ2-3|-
CASSQEGPASGVADTQYF
TGTGCCAGCAGCCAAGAAGGACCGGCTAGCGGGGTGGCAGATACGCAGTATTTT
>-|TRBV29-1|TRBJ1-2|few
CSVLSTSYGYTF
TGCAGCGTTTTGTCAACGAGCTATGGCTACACCTTC
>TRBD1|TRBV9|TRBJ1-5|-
CASSRTGVEQPQHF
TGTGCCAGCAGCAGGACAGGGGTCGAGCAGCCCCAGCATTTT
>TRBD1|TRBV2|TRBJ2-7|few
CASSRTGGKQYF
TGTGCCAGCAGTAGGACAGGGGGAAAGCAGTACTTC
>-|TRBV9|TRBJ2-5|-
CASSVDSRGTQYF
TGTGCCAGCAGCGTAGACAGCCGTGGGACCCAGTACTTC
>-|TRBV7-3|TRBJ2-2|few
CASSTEGLATGELFF
TGTGCCAGCAGCACAGAAGGACTGGCCACCGGGGAGCTGTTTTTT
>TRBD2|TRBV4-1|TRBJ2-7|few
CASSPRLAGVEQYF
TGCGCCAGCAGCCCCCGACTAGCGGGGGTCGAGCAGTACTTC
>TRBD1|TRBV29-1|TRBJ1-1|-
CSVLRQGGSTEAFF
TGCAGCGTCCTTCGACAGGGAGGCAGCACTGAAGCTTTCTTT
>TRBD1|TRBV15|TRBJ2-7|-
CATSRDGQGGQYF
TGTGCCACCAGCAGGGACGGACAGGGTGGGCAGTACTTC
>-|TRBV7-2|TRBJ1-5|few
CASSLEVGLIDQPQHF
TGTGCCAGCAGCTTAGAGGTGGGGCTCATAGATCAGCCCCAGCATTTT
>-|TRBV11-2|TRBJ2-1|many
CASSRSGATYNEQFF
TGTGCCAGCAGCCGTAGCGGAGCAACCTACAATGAGCAGTTCTTC
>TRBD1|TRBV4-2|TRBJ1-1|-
CASSQGTGANTEAFF
TGTGCCAGCAGCCAAGGGACAGGGGCGAACACTGAAGCTTTCTTT
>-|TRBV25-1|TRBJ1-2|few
CASSDRPGDTGYTF
TGTGCCAGCAGTGACCGACCCGGGGACACTGGCTACACCTTC
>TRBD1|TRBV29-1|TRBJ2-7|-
CSVVRGLSYEQYF
TGCAGCGTTGTCAGGGGGCTATCCTACGAGCAGTACTTC
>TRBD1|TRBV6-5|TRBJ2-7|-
CASSHRTGPYEQYF
TGTGCCAGCAGTCACCGGACAGGTCCCTACGAGCAGTACTTC
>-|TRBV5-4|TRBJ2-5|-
CASSRAGEQETQYF
TGTGCCAGCAGCCGGGCTGGCGAACAAGAGACCCAGTACTTC
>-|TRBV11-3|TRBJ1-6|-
CASSIAGAYSPLHF
TGTGCCAGCAGTATCGCGGGGGCGTATTCACCCCTCCACTTT
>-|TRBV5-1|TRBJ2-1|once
CASSPGRGNEQFF
TGCGCCAGCAGCCCGGGAAGGGGGAATGAGCAGTTCTTC
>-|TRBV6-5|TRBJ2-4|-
CASGRDIQYF
TGTGCCAGTGGTCGGGACATTCAGTACTTC
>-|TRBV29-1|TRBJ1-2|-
CSVEGRVNGYTF
TGCAGCGTTGAAGGCAGGGTAAATGGCTACACCTTC
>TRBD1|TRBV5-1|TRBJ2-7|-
CASSLRQRSGTGGEQYF
TGCGCCAGCAGCCTACGCCAGAGGTCCGGGACAGGGGGCGAGCAGTACTTC
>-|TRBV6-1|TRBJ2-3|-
CASSEAVGGKTQYF
TGTGCCAGCAGTGAAGCCGTCGGGGGTAAGACGCAGTATTTT
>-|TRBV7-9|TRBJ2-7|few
CASSLGSASAEQYF
TGTGCCAGCAGCTTAGGGTCCGCCAGCGCCGAGCAGTACTTC
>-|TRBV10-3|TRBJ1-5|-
CAISGGEGGQPQHF
TGTGCCATCAGTGGAGGGGAAGGGGGTCAGCCCCAGCATTTT
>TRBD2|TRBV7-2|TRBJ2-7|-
CASSDPGLGSSYEQYF
TGTGCCAGCAGCGACCCGGGACTAGGATCCTCCTACGAGCAGTACTTC
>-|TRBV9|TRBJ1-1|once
CASSVGQGLNTEAFF
TGTGCCAGCAGCGTAGGCCAGGGGTTAAACACTGAAGCTTTCTTT
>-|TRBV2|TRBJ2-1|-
CASAGDVEQFF
TGTGCCAGCGCAGGGGATGTTGAGCAGTTCTTC
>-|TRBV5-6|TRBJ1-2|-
CASSSGGPGPNGYTF
TGTGCCAGCAGCTCGGGGGGTCCAGGGCCAAATGGCTACACCTTC
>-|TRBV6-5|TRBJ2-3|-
CASTPPESDTQYF
TGTGCCAGCACCCCCCCCGAGTCTGATACGCAGTATTTT
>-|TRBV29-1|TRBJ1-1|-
CSVEDSHTEAFF
TGCAGCGTTGAAGACAGTCACACTGAAGCTTTCTTT
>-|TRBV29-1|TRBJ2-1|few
CSVERRLEPGNEQFF
TGCAGCGTTGAACGCAGATTGGAGCCTGGCAATGAGCAGTTCTTC
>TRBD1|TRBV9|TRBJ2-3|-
CASSVGIRGKADTQYF
TGTGCCAGCAGCGTAGGGATCAGGGGGAAGGCAGATACGCAGTATTTT
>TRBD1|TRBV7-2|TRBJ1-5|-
CASSLDTGAFQPQHF
TGTGCCAGCAGCTTAGATACAGGGGCGTTTCAGCCCCAGCATTTT
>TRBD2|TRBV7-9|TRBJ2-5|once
CASSPEGWASGDQETQYF
TGTGCCAGCAGCCCCGAGGGTTGGGCTAGCGGGGACCAAGAGACCCAGTACTTC
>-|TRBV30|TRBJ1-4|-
CAWSAGGKLFF
TGTGCCTGGTCGGCGGGAGGAAAACTGTTTTTT
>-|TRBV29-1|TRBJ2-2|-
CSGGQQLGELFF
TGCAGCGGTGGACAGCAACTAGGGGAGCTGTTTTTT
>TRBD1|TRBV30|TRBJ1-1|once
CAWSSQGGTEAFF
TGTGCCTGGAGTTCGCAGGGGGGCACTGAAGCTTTCTTT
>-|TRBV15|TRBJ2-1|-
CATSREGVLYNEQFF
TGTGCCACCAGCAGAGAGGGGGTCCTCTACAATGAGCAGTTCTTC
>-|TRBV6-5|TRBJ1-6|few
CASSVGGGDRSPLHF
TGTGCCAGCAGTGTGGGTGGCGGCGATAGATCACCCCTCCACTTT
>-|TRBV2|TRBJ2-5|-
CASSDRDQMRGTQYF
TGTGCCAGCAGTGATCGGGATCAGATGAGGGGGACCCAGTACTTC
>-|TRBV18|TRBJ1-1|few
CASSVQENTEAFF
TGTGCCAGCTCAGTACAGGAAAACACTGAAGCTTTCTTT
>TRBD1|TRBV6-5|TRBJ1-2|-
CASSLRGDSSYGYTF
TGTGCCAGCAGCTTACGGGGGGACAGCTCTTATGGCTACACCTTC
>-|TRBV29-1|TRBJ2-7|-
CSVGGGHEQYF
TGCAGCGTGGGGGGTGGGCACGAGCAGTACTTC
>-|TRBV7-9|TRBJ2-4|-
CASSPLPRTDGAKNIQYF
TGTGCCAGCAGCCCCCTTCCCAGGACGGATGGGGCCAAAAACATTCAGTACTTC
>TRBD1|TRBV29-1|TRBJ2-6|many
CSARQGSSGANVLTF
TGCAGCGCCAGACAGGGGAGCTCTGGGGCCAACGTCCTGACTTTC
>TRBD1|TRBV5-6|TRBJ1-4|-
CASSTIDRGNEKLFF
TGTGCCAGCAGCACGATCGACAGGGGCAATGAAAAACTGTTTTTT
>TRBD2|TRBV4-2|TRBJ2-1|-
CASSQDVAGGPSEQFF
TGTGCCAGCAGCCAAGATGTAGCGGGGGGACCCTCTGAGCAGTTCTTC
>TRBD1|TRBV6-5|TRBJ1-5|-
CASSKTGVSNQPQHF
TGTGCCAGCAGTAAAACAGGGGTAAGCAATCAGCCCCAGCATTTT
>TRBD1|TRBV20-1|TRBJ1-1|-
CSARTGAEAFF
TGCAGTGCGCGGACAGGGGCTGAAGCTTTCTTT
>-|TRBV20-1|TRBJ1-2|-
CSAEKGYGYTF
TGCAGTGCAGAAAAGGGCTATGGCTACACCTTC
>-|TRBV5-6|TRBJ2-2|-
CASSLMGKQNTGELFF
TGTGCCAGCAGCTTGATGGGGAAACAGAACACCGGGGAGCTGTTTTTT
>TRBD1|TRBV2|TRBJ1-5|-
CASRGQGDYQPQHF
TGTGCCAGCAGGGGACAGGGGGACTATCAGCCCCAGCATTTT
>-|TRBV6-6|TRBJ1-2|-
CASSDSPGRGYTF
TGTGCCAGCAGCGACAGCCCCGGTCGGGGCTACACCTTC